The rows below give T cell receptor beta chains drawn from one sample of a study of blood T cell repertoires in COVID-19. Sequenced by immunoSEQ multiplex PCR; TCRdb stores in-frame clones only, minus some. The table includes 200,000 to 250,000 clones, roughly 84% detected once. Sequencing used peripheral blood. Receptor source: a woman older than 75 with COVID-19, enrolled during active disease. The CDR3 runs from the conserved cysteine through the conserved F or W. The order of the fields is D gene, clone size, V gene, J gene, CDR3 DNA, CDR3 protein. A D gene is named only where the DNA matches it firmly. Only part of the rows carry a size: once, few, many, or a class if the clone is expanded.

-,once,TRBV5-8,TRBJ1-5,TGTGCCAGCAGCTTTTACCCCGGGAGCAATCAGCCCCAGCATTTT,CASSFYPGSNQPQHF
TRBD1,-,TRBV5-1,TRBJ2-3,TGCGCCAGCAGCCCCCAGACAGGGGGGACAGATACGCAGTATTTT,CASSPQTGGTDTQYF
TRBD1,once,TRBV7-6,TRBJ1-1,TGTGCCAGCAGCCTCACAGGGGGAACTAGCACTGAAGCTTTCTTT,CASSLTGGTSTEAFF
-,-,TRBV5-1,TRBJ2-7,TGCGCCAGCACCCTGGTTGGGGGCACCTACGAGCAGTACTTC,CASTLVGGTYEQYF
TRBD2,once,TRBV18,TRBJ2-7,TGTGCCAGCTCACCAACTAGCGGCTTGGGGGAGCAGTACTTC,CASSPTSGLGEQYF
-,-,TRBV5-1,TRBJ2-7,TGCGCCAGCAGCCGCAGCGGCACCTACGAGCAGTACTTC,CASSRSGTYEQYF
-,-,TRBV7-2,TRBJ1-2,TGTGCCAGCAGCTTAGGACTCGGCGGGGGGCGGTCTGGCTACACCTTC,CASSLGLGGGRSGYTF
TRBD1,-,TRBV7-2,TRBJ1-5,TGTGCCAGCAGCTTGACAGGGCCAGCACAGCCCCAGCATTTT,CASSLTGPAQPQHF
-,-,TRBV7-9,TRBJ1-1,TGTGCCAGCAGCACCGGGGACACCATGAACACTGAAGCTTTCTTT,CASSTGDTMNTEAFF
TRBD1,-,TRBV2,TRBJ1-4,TGTGCCAGCAGTGGGACAGGGCTGACTAATGAAAAACTGTTTTTT,CASSGTGLTNEKLFF
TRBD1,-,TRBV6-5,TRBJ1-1,TGTGCCAGCTCAGGCATGGGACAGGGGCCTGAAGCTTTCTTT,CASSGMGQGPEAFF
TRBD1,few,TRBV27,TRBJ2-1,TGTGCCAGCAGTTCACAGGGGAACTCCTACAATGAGCAGTTCTTC,CASSSQGNSYNEQFF
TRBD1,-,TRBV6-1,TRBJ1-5,TGTGCCAGCAGTGGCCGGGACAGGGGGATTAGCAATCAGCCCCAGCATTTT,CASSGRDRGISNQPQHF
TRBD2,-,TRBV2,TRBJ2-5,TGTGCCAGCAGTGGACAGCGGGGGGGTGGAGAGACCCAGTACTTC,CASSGQRGGGETQYF
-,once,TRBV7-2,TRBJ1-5,TGTGCCAGCAGCTCTACAGGTAATCAGCCCCAGCATTTT,CASSSTGNQPQHF
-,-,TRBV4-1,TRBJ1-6,TGCGCCAGCAGCCGGACGACCAGGGTGGATAATTCACCCCTCCACTTT,CASSRTTRVDNSPLHF
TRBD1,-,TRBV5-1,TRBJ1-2,TGCGCCAGCAGCCGACCCGGACAGGGAGGGTATGGCTACACCTTC,CASSRPGQGGYGYTF